This T cell receptor (beta chain) was sequenced during a study of CD8+CD57+ T cells in acquired aplastic anemia. On the study more broadly: Sorted CD4+ and CD8+ cells yielded roughly 3.1 ug of DNA on average. Study-wide results and limits: Patients and controls were found to share roughly 31 CD8+ CDR3 sequences.

Details on this clonotype: Its antigen is unknown.

Germline values: CDR1 LNHDA, CDR2 SQIVND (reference sequence). The trim removed 6 bases at V and 5 bases at J, leaving 4 bases unmatched. This CDR3 has 14 residues. Genomic DNA templated the TCR beta VDJ and CDR3 profiling. TCRdb re-called the reads with MiXCR, one entry per CDR3 protein. The sample shows 100,000 to 130,000 distinct CDR3 sequences, roughly 51% of them seen only once. The material sequenced was sorted CD4+, CD8+, or CD8+CD57+ T cells (not recorded which) from PBMCs. The V and J genes are TRBV19 and TRBJ1-6; TRBD1 matches at 7 bases. This receptor was identified in a human donor in good health, serving as a control. CDR3 in DNA: TGTGCCAGTAGGCAACAGGGGCATAATTCACCCCTCCACTTT. Translation gives CASRQQGHNSPLHF.